A selection of T cell receptor beta chains follows, all from one sample in a study of OX40 agonist ivuxolimab in advanced cancers. The method was immunoSEQ multiplex PCR; TCRdb's version includes in-frame clones alone and lacks a portion of them. The table includes over 100,000 clones, 75% to 90% detected once. The source was CD4+ or CD8+ T cells sorted from blood, collected in a trial of the OX40 agonist ivuxolimab. These receptor sequences come from an adult with an advanced solid tumor such as melanoma, head and neck, liver or kidney cancer. The CDR3 runs from the conserved cysteine through the conserved F or W. D genes are given only for firm matches. Expanded clones are given a class, and other clones once, few, many or no size at all.

D gene,J gene,V gene,clone size,CDR3 protein,CDR3 DNA
-,TRBJ1-2,TRBV6-5,once,CASWERGTGYGYTF,TGTGCCAGCTGGGAGCGGGGGACCGGCTATGGCTACACCTTC
TRBD2,TRBJ2-3,TRBV19,once,CASSRTSGASSTDTQYF,TGTGCCAGTAGTAGGACTAGCGGGGCTTCTAGCACAGATACGCAGTATTTT
TRBD1,TRBJ1-2,TRBV14,-,CASSQQLTGGYGYTF,TGTGCCAGCAGCCAACAGTTGACAGGGGGCTATGGCTACACCTTC
-,TRBJ1-1,TRBV28,once,CASSLVSLTEAFF,TGTGCCAGCAGTTTGGTCAGCTTGACTGAAGCTTTCTTT
TRBD1,TRBJ1-3,TRBV7-2,-,CASSLGPRQGGGNTIYF,TGTGCCAGCAGCTTGGGACCCCGACAGGGAGGTGGAAACACCATATATTTT
-,TRBJ2-2,TRBV7-9,-,CASSYENRDTGELFF,TGTGCCAGCAGCTATGAAAACCGGGACACCGGGGAGCTGTTTTTT
TRBD2,TRBJ2-3,TRBV5-4,-,CASSPGLATTDTQYF,TGTGCCAGCAGCCCGGGACTAGCGACGACAGATACGCAGTATTTT
-,TRBJ2-5,TRBV7-2,-,CASSFWTGQETQYF,TGTGCCAGCAGCTTTTGGACGGGACAAGAGACCCAGTACTTC
TRBD2,TRBJ2-5,TRBV9,-,CASSVGVLAGGLGQETQYF,TGTGCCAGCAGCGTAGGAGTACTAGCGGGGGGGCTCGGTCAAGAGACCCAGTACTTC
TRBD1,TRBJ2-7,TRBV28,-,CASSGNAPGQDEQYF,TGTGCCAGCAGTGGAAACGCGCCAGGACAGGACGAGCAGTACTTC
TRBD1,TRBJ2-2,TRBV30,-,CAWKGTVLSRELFF,TGTGCCTGGAAGGGGACAGTGCTAAGTCGGGAGCTGTTTTTT
-,TRBJ2-7,TRBV28,-,CASSNLGENSYEQYF,TGTGCCAGCAGCAACCTCGGGGAAAATTCTTACGAGCAGTACTTC
TRBD1,TRBJ2-3,TRBV5-6,-,CASSSNKAGTGIPDTQYF,TGTGCCAGCAGCTCCAACAAAGCCGGGACAGGGATCCCAGATACGCAGTATTTT
-,TRBJ2-5,TRBV28,-,CASFQWGTGSGETQYF,TGTGCCAGCTTTCAGTGGGGGACGGGGTCCGGGGAGACCCAGTACTTC
-,TRBJ1-1,TRBV4-3,-,CASSQKTQTGWMNTEAFF,TGCGCCAGCAGCCAAAAAACCCAAACAGGGTGGATGAACACTGAAGCTTTCTTT
TRBD1,TRBJ2-3,TRBV18,-,CASSPRPSGQGTDTQYF,TGTGCCAGCTCACCAAGGCCCTCCGGACAGGGGACAGATACGCAGTATTTT
TRBD1,TRBJ1-4,TRBV10-3,-,CAISGTGFSEKLFF,TGTGCCATCAGTGGGACAGGGTTTAGCGAAAAACTGTTTTTT
-,TRBJ1-2,TRBV11-2,-,CASSLSTRVDGYTF,TGTGCCAGCAGCCTCTCGACCCGGGTGGATGGCTACACCTTC
TRBD2,TRBJ2-7,TRBV7-2,-,CASSSNGLAGGRFGNEQYF,TGTGCCAGCAGCTCGAATGGACTAGCGGGGGGCCGTTTTGGGAACGAGCAGTACTTC
TRBD1,TRBJ1-6,TRBV28,-,CASSQGGSYNSPLHF,TGTGCCAGCTCTCAGGGGGGCTCCTATAATTCACCCCTCCACTTT
TRBD1,TRBJ1-4,TRBV18,once,CASSPPGQGNEKLFF,TGTGCCAGCTCACCACCGGGACAGGGTAACGAAAAACTGTTTTTT
-,TRBJ1-4,TRBV15,-,CATSRDRALVREKLFF,TGTGCCACCAGCAGAGATCGGGCACTGGTGCGTGAAAAACTGTTTTTT
TRBD1,TRBJ2-5,TRBV6-5,-,CASSKTGTGKETQYF,TGTGCCAGCAGTAAGACCGGGACAGGAAAAGAGACCCAGTACTTC
-,TRBJ1-2,TRBV7-9,-,CASSYEIQGHGYTF,TGTGCCAGCAGCTACGAAATCCAGGGGCATGGCTACACCTTC
-,TRBJ2-1,TRBV1,-,CTSSHFRLEAEQFF,TGCACCAGCAGCCACTTCCGACTAGAGGCTGAGCAGTTCTTC
TRBD1,TRBJ1-2,TRBV19,-,CASSDPGQGNYGYTF,TGTGCCAGTAGTGACCCGGGACAGGGGAACTATGGCTACACCTTC
-,TRBJ1-5,TRBV30,-,CAWSRGDDQPQHF,TGTGCATGGAGTCGGGGGGATGATCAGCCCCAGCATTTT
-,TRBJ2-2,TRBV7-2,once,CASSLLAAGTGELFF,TGTGCCAGCAGCCTACTAGCCGCGGGGACCGGGGAGCTGTTTTTT
-,TRBJ1-6,TRBV5-5,-,CASIPPDGWSSYNSPLHF,TGTGCCAGCATCCCTCCTGATGGGTGGAGCTCCTATAATTCACCCCTCCACTTT
-,TRBJ1-4,TRBV20-1,-,CSASPQGRLFF,TGCAGTGCTAGTCCACAGGGCAGACTGTTTTTT
TRBD1,TRBJ2-7,TRBV6-5,-,CASSYSGTGVEQYF,TGTGCCAGCAGTTACTCCGGGACAGGGGTTGAGCAGTACTTC
-,TRBJ2-2,TRBV19,few,CASSLRGTGELFF,TGTGCCAGTAGTCTCAGGGGTACCGGGGAGCTGTTTTTT
TRBD1,TRBJ2-3,TRBV11-2,-,CASSLGQFTDTQYF,TGTGCCAGCAGCTTGGGACAGTTCACAGATACGCAGTATTTT
TRBD2,TRBJ2-5,TRBV27,-,CASSRKTSGGAGGETQYF,TGTGCCAGCAGTAGAAAGACTAGCGGGGGGGCAGGGGGAGAGACCCAGTACTTC
TRBD1,TRBJ1-1,TRBV19,-,CASSIRQGMNTEAFF,TGTGCCAGTAGTATCCGACAGGGGATGAACACTGAAGCTTTCTTT
-,TRBJ1-5,TRBV10-2,-,CASTAGSYQPQHF,TGCGCCAGCACTGCCGGGAGTTATCAGCCCCAGCATTTT
-,TRBJ2-3,TRBV4-3,-,CASSQDPGPSTDTQYF,TGCGCCAGCAGCCAAGATCCCGGGCCTAGCACAGATACGCAGTATTTT
TRBD1,TRBJ1-2,TRBV18,few,CASSPGQGIYYGYTF,TGTGCCAGCTCACCTGGACAGGGTATATACTATGGCTACACCTTC
-,TRBJ1-2,TRBV29-1,many,CSVEDQRGGYTF,TGCAGCGTTGAAGACCAGCGGGGAGGCTACACCTTC
TRBD1,TRBJ1-2,TRBV5-4,-,CASSFGQENYGYTF,TGTGCCAGCAGCTTCGGACAGGAAAACTATGGCTACACCTTC
-,TRBJ1-4,TRBV28,-,CASSPRQAWGEKLFF,TGTGCCAGCAGTCCCCGACAGGCCTGGGGTGAAAAACTGTTTTTT
-,TRBJ2-2,TRBV18,-,CASSPPGAGELFF,TGTGCCAGCTCACCACCGGGTGCCGGGGAGCTGTTTTTT
-,TRBJ1-1,TRBV9,-,CASSVGGTARGTEAFF,TGTGCCAGCAGCGTAGGAGGAACGGCCCGAGGCACTGAAGCTTTCTTT
TRBD2,TRBJ2-5,TRBV29-1,-,CSAPPGLAQETQYF,TGCAGCGCACCCCCGGGACTAGCGCAAGAGACCCAGTACTTC
-,TRBJ2-1,TRBV5-5,once,CASSLVGTDINEQFF,TGTGCCAGCAGCTTAGTAGGTACAGATATCAATGAGCAGTTCTTC
TRBD1,TRBJ2-7,TRBV11-2,-,CASSWGRTGDFYEQYF,TGTGCCAGCAGCTGGGGGAGGACAGGGGATTTCTACGAGCAGTACTTC
-,TRBJ2-2,TRBV2,-,CASSGERAINTGELFF,TGTGCCAGCAGTGGGGAGAGGGCGATAAACACCGGGGAGCTGTTTTTT
-,TRBJ2-7,TRBV27,few,CASRLSQGISYEQYF,TGTGCCAGCAGACTCAGCCAGGGAATCTCCTACGAGCAGTACTTC
TRBD2,TRBJ2-1,TRBV7-2,-,CASSLVGLGINEQFF,TGTGCCAGCAGCTTAGTGGGACTAGGCATTAATGAGCAGTTCTTC
TRBD1,TRBJ2-5,TRBV5-1,-,CASSLRPGQGQETQYF,TGCGCCAGCAGCTTGCGCCCCGGACAGGGGCAAGAGACCCAGTACTTC
-,TRBJ1-1,TRBV7-9,-,CASSRHELNTEAFF,TGTGCCAGCAGCCGCCACGAACTGAACACTGAAGCTTTCTTT
-,TRBJ1-2,TRBV6-1,-,CASSDAGRNYGYTF,TGTGCCAGCAGTGACGCGGGGCGTAACTATGGCTACACCTTC
TRBD2,TRBJ2-2,TRBV19,-,CASTERGGPGTGELFF,TGTGCCAGTACGGAGCGGGGGGGCCCGGGCACCGGGGAGCTGTTTTTT
-,TRBJ2-3,TRBV11-2,-,CASRLLERTDTQYF,TGTGCCAGCAGGCTCTTGGAGCGCACAGATACGCAGTATTTT
-,TRBJ1-2,TRBV10-2,-,CASSESTEGARGYTF,TGCGCCAGCAGTGAGTCGACGGAAGGGGCGAGAGGCTACACCTTC
-,TRBJ1-1,TRBV5-1,-,CASSLGTANEAFF,TGCGCCAGCAGCTTGGGGACAGCGAATGAAGCTTTCTTT
-,TRBJ2-7,TRBV2,-,CASRVPGSSSYEQYF,TGTGCCAGCAGAGTTCCCGGGAGTAGCTCCTACGAGCAGTACTTC
TRBD1,TRBJ1-2,TRBV6-6,-,CASSPGTVYGYTF,TGTGCCAGCAGCCCCGGGACAGTCTATGGCTACACCTTC